This T cell receptor beta chain derives from a study of shared clonotypes between healthy human individuals. CDR1 and CDR2 from the germline V gene are SGDLS and YYNGEE. The V and J ends lost 4 bases and 3 bases respectively, with 14 bases between them. The CDR3 runs 14 residues. Sequencing used immunoSEQ multiplex PCR; TCRdb keeps in-frame clones, though not all of them. The data show 2 million or so clones, 85% to 95% seen once. With respect to this clone: This specimen includes other DNA sequences encoding the same CDR3.

The receptor was derived from a man between 18 and 35 years old in good health. Sample: naive CD4+ T cells sorted from blood. Indicated subset: CD45RA+ positively selected. This chain uses TRBV9 with TRBJ2-7; no definite D call. As DNA, the CDR3 is TGTGCCAGCAGCCCTCGGGCTCCTAGCTACGAGCAGTACTTC. It yields the protein CASSPRAPSYEQYF.